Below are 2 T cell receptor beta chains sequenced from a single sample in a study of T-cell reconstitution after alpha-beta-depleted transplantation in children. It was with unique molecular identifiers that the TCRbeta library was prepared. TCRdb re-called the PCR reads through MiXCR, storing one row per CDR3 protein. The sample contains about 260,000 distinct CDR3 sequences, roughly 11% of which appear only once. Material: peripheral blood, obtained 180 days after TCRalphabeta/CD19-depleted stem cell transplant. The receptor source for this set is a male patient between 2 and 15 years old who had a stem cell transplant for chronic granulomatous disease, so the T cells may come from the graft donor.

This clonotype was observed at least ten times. CDR3 nucleotides: TGTGCCAGCAACGAGGGGGCGGGTTATGGCTACACCTTC. Encoded protein: CASNEGAGYGYTF. The V gene is TRBV6-6, the J gene TRBJ1-2, with TRBD1 identical over 7 bases. The germline V gene encodes CDR1 MNHNY and CDR2 SVGAGI (reference sequence). The CDR3 extends over 13 amino acids. J lost 5 bases, V lost 7 bases, and 7 bases had no gene match.

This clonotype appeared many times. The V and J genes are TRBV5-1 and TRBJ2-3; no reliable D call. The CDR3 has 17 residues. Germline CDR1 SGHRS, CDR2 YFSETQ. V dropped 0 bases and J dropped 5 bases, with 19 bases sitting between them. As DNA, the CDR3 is TGCGCCAGCAGCTTGGCCGGCGGCGTAATCCCCCTAGATACGCAGTATTTT. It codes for CASSLAGGVIPLDTQYF.